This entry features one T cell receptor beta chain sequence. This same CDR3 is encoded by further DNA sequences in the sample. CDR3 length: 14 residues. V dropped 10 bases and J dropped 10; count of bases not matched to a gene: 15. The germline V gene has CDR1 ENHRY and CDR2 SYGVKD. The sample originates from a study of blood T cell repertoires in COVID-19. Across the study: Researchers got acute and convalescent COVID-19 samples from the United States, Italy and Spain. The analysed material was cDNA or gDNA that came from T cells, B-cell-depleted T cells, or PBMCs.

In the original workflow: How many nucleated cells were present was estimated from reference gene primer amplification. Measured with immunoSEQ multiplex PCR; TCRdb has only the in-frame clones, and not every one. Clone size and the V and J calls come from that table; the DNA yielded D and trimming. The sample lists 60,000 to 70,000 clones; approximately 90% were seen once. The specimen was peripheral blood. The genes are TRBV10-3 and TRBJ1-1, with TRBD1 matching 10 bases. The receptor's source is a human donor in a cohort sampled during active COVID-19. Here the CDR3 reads CATKDRDRGHLAFF. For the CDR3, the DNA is TGTGCCACCAAAGACAGGGACAGGGGACATCTAGCTTTCTTT.